Below are 23 T cell receptor beta chains sequenced from a single sample in a study of blood T cell repertoires in COVID-19. Clones were read by immunoSEQ multiplex PCR, and TCRdb kept only the in-frame ones, dropping some. The sample lists about 220,000 clones, roughly 87% occurring once. The sequencing sample was made of peripheral blood. The receptors were gathered from a man aged 35 to 55 with active or convalescent COVID-19.

The rearrangement joins TRBV4-1 to TRBJ2-7; D ambiguous. The V gene lost 0 bases and the J gene lost 4 bases, with 13 bases spanning the gap. The CDR3 extends over 15 amino acids. Germline V gives CDR1 MGHRA, CDR2 YSYEKL. The CDR3 DNA sequence: TGCGCCAGCAGCCAAGATAGTCTAGTAGAATACGAGCAGTACTTC. Its protein is CASSQDSLVEYEQYF.

The chain employs TRBV24-1 and TRBJ1-5; 7 bases match TRBD1. The trim removed 9 bases at V and 3 bases at J, leaving 1 base unmatched. CDR3 length equals 12 residues. Germline CDR1 and CDR2: KGHDR and SFDVKD. As DNA, the CDR3 is TGTGCCACCGGGACAGACAATCAGCCCCAGCATTTT. The encoded protein is CATGTDNQPQHF.

This chain connects TRBV15 to TRBJ2-7; D might be TRBD2 (6 bases). CDR3 length equals 20 residues. CDR1 and CDR2 (germline): LNHNV, YYDKDF (reference sequence). The germline V and J ends were trimmed by 0 bases and 4 bases, with 28 bases remaining between them. CDR3 region: CATSRDRGRDLFSPAYEQYF. CDR3 coding DNA: TGTGCCACCAGCAGAGATCGCGGGCGGGACCTGTTTTCCCCGGCGTACGAGCAGTACTTC.

The chain is built from TRBV27 and TRBJ1-5, with 9 nucleotides matching TRBD1. V lost 6 bases to trimming and J lost 5 bases; unmatched junction nucleotides: 8. The CDR3 runs to 15 residues. Per the germline V gene, CDR1 is MNHEY and CDR2 is SMNVEV (reference sequence). CDR3 sequence reads: CASRIGGQGHQPQHF. CDR3 in DNA: TGTGCCAGCAGGATCGGGGGACAGGGTCATCAGCCCCAGCATTTT.

The chain joins TRBV28 to TRBJ2-7, with a tentative D call TRBD1 (5 bases). This CDR3 has 15 residues. The germline V gene encodes CDR1 MDHEN and CDR2 SYDVKM. V lost 4 bases, J lost 5 bases, and 18 bases lay in between. CDR3 loop: CASSSHLGQGDEQYF. The CDR3 bases are TGTGCCAGCAGTTCTCATCTGGGCCAGGGCGACGAGCAGTACTTC.

This chain joins TRBV12-3 or TRBV12-4 and TRBJ1-1; no clear D. V was shortened by 7 bases and J by 5 bases, with 14 bases between the two germline ends. CDR3 length: 13 amino acids. The chain's CDR3 is CASTLRELTEAFF. The CDR3 nucleotides read TGTGCCAGCACCCTGAGGGAGTTAACTGAAGCTTTCTTT.

The chain links TRBV19 to TRBJ1-5, with D possibly matching TRBD1 (6 bases). V shed 4 bases and J shed 7 bases, with 11 bases lying between them. Germline V lookup: CDR1 LNHDA, CDR2 SQIVND (reference sequence). The CDR3 is 13 amino acids. CDR3 coding DNA: TGTGCCAGTAGTAGGAACAGGGACCAGCCCCAGCATTTT. This codes for CASSRNRDQPQHF.

The chain has TRBV7-2 and TRBJ2-6; D perhaps matches TRBD1 (6 bases). The CDR3 runs to 17 residues. V lost 0 bases and J 0 bases, leaving 9 bases between the germline ends. Germline CDR1 and CDR2: SGHTA and FQGNSA. CDR3 DNA: TGTGCCAGCAGCTTAGCCAGGGGAACCTCTGGGGCCAACGTCCTGACTTTC. Translating gives CASSLARGTSGANVLTF. Drawing the rest from reference TRBV7-2 and TRBJ2-6, the complete variable domain is GAGVSQSPSNKVTEKGKDVELRCDPISGHTALYWYRQSLGQGLEFLIYFQGNSAPDKSGLPSDRFSAERTGGSVSTLTIQRTQQEDSAVYLCASSLARGTSGANVLTFGAGSRLTVL.

The chain uses TRBV5-1 and TRBJ1-1, with unresolved D. The CDR3 loop spans 14 amino acids. Germline CDR1 is SGHRS and CDR2 is YFSETQ. Trimming removed 0 bases from V and 2 bases from J, with 8 bases in between. CDR3 sequence (DNA): TGCGCCAGCAGCTTGGGACGAGGTAACACTGAAGCTTTCTTT. Amino acid sequence: CASSLGRGNTEAFF.

The chain joins TRBV5-4 to TRBJ1-2; perhaps TRBD1 as D (5 bases). Trimming stripped 4 bases from V and 4 bases from J, with 14 bases between. The CDR3 sequence is 14 residues long. Germline CDR1 reads SGHNT; CDR2 reads YYREEE (reference sequence). The CDR3 is CASSVTAAGYGYTF. CDR3 nucleotide sequence: TGTGCCAGCAGCGTGACAGCTGCAGGCTATGGCTACACCTTC. Variable domain in full (rest from reference TRBV5-4 and TRBJ1-2): ETGVTQSPTHLIKTRGQQVTLRCSSQSGHNTVSWYQQALGQGPQFIFQYYREEENGRGNFPPRFSGLQFPNYSSELNVNALELDDSALYLCASSVTAAGYGYTFGSGTRLTVV.

The chain uses TRBV6-2 or TRBV6-3 and TRBJ1-5; 7 bases align to TRBD1. The V and J ends lost 5 bases and 6 bases, in that order; junction bases with no gene match: 4. The CDR3 contains 13 residues. Germline V gives CDR1 MNHEY, CDR2 SVGEGT. CDR3 DNA: TGTGCCAGCAGTGACAGGGATGGTCAGCCCCAGCATTTT. Amino acid sequence: CASSDRDGQPQHF.

The chain recombines TRBV6-5 with TRBJ1-4; tentative D call: TRBD1 (6 bases). V was trimmed by 6 bases and J by 8 bases, leaving 19 bases between them. Germline loops: CDR1 MNHEY, CDR2 SVGAGI. The CDR3 contains 15 residues. CDR3 nucleotide sequence: TGTGCCAGCAGCATAAACAGGGCCTCTAGGGAAAAACTGTTTTTT. Translation gives CASSINRASREKLFF.

V is TRBV7-9 and J is TRBJ2-1; possibly TRBD2 for D (6 bases). The CDR3 covers 16 residues. Looked up from germline, CDR1 is SEHNR and CDR2 is FQNEAQ (reference sequence). The ends were cut back, 3 bases at V and 0 bases at J, with 12 bases in the middle. The CDR3 sequence: CASSFTRGSSYNEQFF. For the CDR3, the DNA is TGTGCCAGCAGCTTTACGCGGGGAAGCTCCTACAATGAGCAGTTCTTC.

This chain connects TRBV21-1 to TRBJ1-1; the table names TRBD1, a call not compared with the DNA. TRBV21-1 is designated a pseudogene. This CDR3 spans 14 amino acids. For the CDR3, the DNA is TGTGCCAGCAGCATCTACCGGGACAGGAGGAGGGCTTTCTTT. Translating it yields CASSIYRDRRRAFF.

The chain is built from TRBV21-1 and TRBJ1-3; the table calls TRBD1, which could not be checked here. TRBV21-1 is a documented pseudogene. This CDR3 contains 16 residues. The CDR3 DNA reads TGTGCCAGCAGCAAATTTGAACAGGACTCTGGAAACACCATATATTTT. It translates to CASSKFEQDSGNTIYF.

The rearrangement uses TRBV2 and TRBJ2-5; TRBD2 might be the D (6 bases). Trimming removed 2 bases at V and 4 bases at J, with 17 bases between. Looked up from germline, CDR1 is SNHLY and CDR2 is FYNNEI. The CDR3 is 16 residues long. The CDR3 DNA reads as TGTGCCAGCAGTGAACGTTTCTCGATGGGGGGAGAGACCCAGTACTTC. This sequence encodes CASSERFSMGGETQYF.

A single count supports this clone. V gene TRBV21-1 combines with J gene TRBJ1-4. TRBV21-1 is classified as a pseudogene. The CDR3 is 10 residues long. DNA of the CDR3: TGTGCCAGCCGGTCCGAAAAACTGTTTTTT. The encoded protein is CASRSEKLFF.

V gene TRBV20-1 combines with J gene TRBJ2-2, with no clear D. V was shortened by 4 bases and J by 3 bases, with 3 bases between the two germline ends. There are 11 residues in the CDR3. Germline CDR1 is DFQATT and CDR2 is SNEGSKA (reference sequence). CDR3 loop: CSATDTGELFF. CDR3 bases: TGCAGTGCTACTGACACCGGGGAGCTGTTTTTT.

The chain couples TRBV6-5 to TRBJ1-1; D is perhaps TRBD1 (6 bases). The V and J ends lost 7 bases and 3 bases respectively, with 9 bases between them. The germline V gene encodes CDR1 MNHEY and CDR2 SVGAGI. The CDR3 has 12 amino acids. The CDR3 DNA reads as TGTGCCAGCACAGGGGTGGACACTGAAGCTTTCTTT. It encodes CASTGVDTEAFF.

The chain is built from TRBV6-1 and TRBJ2-7, with D possibly matching TRBD1 (5 bases). CDR1 is MNHNS, CDR2 SASEGT, per germline. The CDR3 contains 13 residues. The V end lost 3 bases, the J end lost 2 bases, and 8 bases lay between the germline ends. CDR3 nucleotide sequence: TGTGCCAGCAGTGAGCAGGGCACCTACGAGCAGTACTTC. The encoded protein is CASSEQGTYEQYF.

This clone was seen only a few times. V gene TRBV9 combines with J gene TRBJ2-7; the D gene is possibly TRBD1 (5 bases). This CDR3 contains 15 residues. The V and J ends lost 4 bases and 0 bases respectively, with 14 bases between them. Germline loops: CDR1 SGDLS, CDR2 YYNGEE. The CDR3 nucleotides are TGTGCCAGCAGCACTACAGGAGATCACTCCTACGAGCAGTACTTC. Its protein is CASSTTGDHSYEQYF.

The chain carries TRBV3-1 (or the pseudogene TRBV3-2) and TRBJ2-1; 7 bases agree with TRBD2. The trim removed 0 bases at V and 6 bases at J, leaving 23 bases unmatched. Germline lookup yields CDR1 LGHDT and CDR2 YNNKEL (reference sequence). CDR3 length: 21 amino acids. The CDR3 DNA sequence: TGTGCCAGCAGCCAAGATCATTGGCGGGAGTTCCCCCTCCGACACGTCAATGAGCAGTTCTTC. It yields the protein CASSQDHWREFPLRHVNEQFF.

This chain connects TRBV2 to TRBJ1-2, with 11 bases that match TRBD1. The CDR3 runs 14 residues. V shed 7 bases, J shed 6 bases, and the junction held 7 bases outside the gene matches. Germline V gene data show CDR1 as SNHLY and CDR2 as FYNNEI. This CDR3 is CASKTPGQGDGYTF. The CDR3, as DNA: TGTGCCAGCAAGACTCCGGGACAGGGGGATGGCTACACCTTC.